Listed here is a single T cell receptor (beta chain). This specimen comes from a study of blood T cell repertoires in COVID-19. The CDR3 is 19 residues long. Per germline, CDR1 MNHEY and CDR2 SMNVEV (reference sequence). J lost 2 bases, V lost 5 bases, and 18 bases had no gene match. Generated by immunoSEQ multiplex PCR, the TCRdb table keeps only in-frame clones and is missing some. Of tens of thousands of clones in the sample, around 90% were seen once. The TCR comes from a woman aged 45-60 years with COVID-19, enrolled during active disease. Source material: peripheral blood. This chain connects TRBV27 to TRBJ1-1; 9 bases are shared with TRBD1. The CDR3 DNA sequence: TGTGCCAGCAGTCCCGGGACAGGGTTCAGCGGGGTGGGAAACACTGAAGCTTTCTTT. It specifies CASSPGTGFSGVGNTEAFF.